These 9 T cell receptor beta chains were all obtained from the same sample, sequenced in a study of metastatic and nonmetastatic thyroid tumors. Thyroid surgery was preceded by no treatment in any patient. TCRdb re-called clones via MiXCR from the PCR reads. The sample contains about 6,500 clones, 15% to 20% of which appear only once. The sequenced material came from adjacent normal tissue. Source of these receptors: a male donor with papillary thyroid cancer or a benign thyroid nodule (not recorded which). Some clones in this sample may be carry-over from other donors' samples.

This clone has a handful of counts. Other DNA sequences in this specimen translate into the identical CDR3. The rearrangement links TRBV28 to TRBJ1-3, with D possibly being TRBD1 (6 bases). Germline lookup yields CDR1 MDHEN and CDR2 SYDVKM. The CDR3 spans 14 residues. V lost 10 bases and J 1 base, leaving 14 bases between the germline ends. The CDR3 DNA reads TGTGCCACCAGCCGGACAGCATCTGGAAACACCATATATTTT. Encoded protein: CATSRTASGNTIYF. Full variable domain (outside the CDR3, taken from reference TRBV28 and TRBJ1-3): DVKVTQSSRYLVKRTGEKVFLECVQDMDHENMFWYRQDPGLGLRLIYFSYDVKMKEKGDIPEGYSVSREKKERFSLILESASTNQTSMYLCATSRTASGNTIYFGEGSWLTVV.

For this clone: At one end the junction does not follow the germline gene, possibly because of a read error. This chain joins TRBV6-5 and TRBJ2-5; D is possibly TRBD1 (5 bases). The CDR3 length is 12 residues. Germline CDR1 and CDR2: MNHEY and SVGAGI. CDR3 bases: TGCGCCAGCAAGTCAGGGATGGAGACCCAGTACTTC. Amino acid sequence: CASKSGMETQYF.

This clone was counted ten times or more. The chain employs TRBV7-9 and TRBJ1-5; no definite D call. The CDR3 contains 15 residues. CDR1 is SEHNR, CDR2 FQNEAQ, per germline (reference sequence). V lost 2 bases to trimming and J lost 1 base, with 9 bases between them. CDR3 protein: CASSLSLGSNQPQHF. CDR3 DNA: TGTGCCAGCAGCTTATCGTTGGGGAGCAATCAGCCCCAGCATTTT.

This clone occurred a few times. The DNA of the CDR3 is TGCAGTGCTAGACCTAGGACTAGCGGGACAGATACGCAGTATTTT. Translation: CSARPRTSGTDTQYF. The V and J genes are TRBV20-1 and TRBJ2-3, with 11 bases fitting TRBD2. The CDR3 is made up of 15 amino acids. The V segment lost 2 bases and the J segment 3 bases; nucleotides outside the gene matches: 4. Looked up from germline, CDR1 is DFQATT and CDR2 is SNEGSKA (reference sequence).

In this sample, this clone turned up a few times. The chain links TRBV6-6 to TRBJ1-6; a possible D gene is TRBD1 (6 bases). Trimming left V 0 bases short and J 0 bases short, with 9 bases between. This CDR3 is built from 17 residues. CDR1 and CDR2 (germline): MNHNY, SVGAGI (reference sequence). The CDR3 sequence is CASSYSRGSSYNSPLHF. The CDR3 DNA reads TGTGCCAGCAGTTACTCGAGGGGGAGCTCCTATAATTCACCCCTCCACTTT.

Ten or more counts support this clone. This could be a read error, since a much larger clone is one nucleotide away. The same CDR3 arises from other DNA sequences in this sample as well. The rearrangement joins TRBV9 to TRBJ2-3, with 10 bases matching TRBD1. CDR1 is SGDLS and CDR2 is YYNGEE in the germline V gene. V shed 4 bases, J shed 5 bases, and the junction held 10 bases outside the gene matches. The CDR3 contains 16 residues. The CDR3 spells CASSPRLGQGGDTQYF. The CDR3 DNA reads TGTGCCAGCAGCCCCAGGCTCGGACAGGGGGGAGATACGCAGTATTTT. The full variable domain, rest sourced from reference TRBV9 and TRBJ2-3, is DSGVTQTPKHLITATGQRVTLRCSPRSGDLSVYWYQQSLDQGLQFLIQYYNGEERAKGNILERFSAQQFPDLHSELNLSSLELGDSALYFCASSPRLGQGGDTQYFGPGTRLTVL.

The chain combines TRBV11-2 with TRBJ1-1, with D possibly matching TRBD1 (6 bases). Germline-derived CDR1 and CDR2 are SGHAT and FQNNGV. The CDR3 has 16 amino acids. V gave up 5 bases and J gave up 3 bases, with 19 bases separating them. The chain's CDR3 is CASSVGHSYPDTEAFF. The CDR3 nucleotides are TGTGCCAGCAGCGTGGGACATAGCTATCCGGACACTGAAGCTTTCTTT.

Comment on this clone: This specimen includes other DNA sequences encoding the same CDR3. The chain combines TRBV11-2 with TRBJ2-7; the D call may be TRBD1 or TRBD2 (6 bases each). CDR1 and CDR2 from the germline V gene are SGHAT and FQNNGV. V was shortened by 3 bases and J by 4 bases, with 13 bases between the two germline ends. This CDR3 comprises 14 residues. The CDR3: CASSFGGLGYEQYF. For the CDR3, the DNA is TGTGCCAGCAGCTTTGGGGGGCTTGGGTACGAGCAGTACTTC.

This clone occurred many times. This rearrangement joins TRBV6-1 to TRBJ1-3, with TRBD1 matching 9 bases. CDR1 and CDR2 (germline): MNHNS, SASEGT. Trimming at V came to 5 bases and at J to 3 bases, leaving 8 bases not matched to a gene. The CDR3 is made up of 16 amino acids. CDR3 sequence reads: CASSLSGQGGGNTIYF. In DNA form, the CDR3 reads TGTGCCAGCAGTCTCTCGGGACAGGGCGGTGGAAACACCATATATTTT.